Below, 15 T cell receptor beta chains from the same sample are listed, as sequenced in a study of blood T cell repertoires in COVID-19. TCRdb keeps only in-frame clones here, not all; method: immunoSEQ multiplex PCR. This sample carries 210,000 or so clones, just over 90% of them seen once, and the ten largest clones take roughly 1.2%. Sequencing input: peripheral blood. The origin of the receptors is a man aged 30-40 years with acute or convalescent COVID-19.

The chain carries TRBV6-1 and TRBJ2-1; D possibly corresponds to TRBD2 (6 bases). CDR3 size: 16 residues. Germline V CDR1 and CDR2: MNHNS, SASEGT. V was clipped by 4 bases and J by 7 bases, with 20 bases between them. The DNA for the CDR3 is TGTGCCAGCAGTGTTAGAGGGTGGGGGGTTAAGAATGAGCAGTTCTTC. It specifies CASSVRGWGVKNEQFF.

The chain combines TRBV28 with TRBJ1-1; no clear D gene. Trimming took off 5 bases at V and 5 bases at J, with 6 bases between the two ends. The CDR3 spans 11 residues. Germline V gene sequence: CDR1 MDHEN, CDR2 SYDVKM. The CDR3: CASSTLTEAFF. The CDR3 nucleotides are TGTGCCAGCAGTACGCTAACTGAAGCTTTCTTT.

In DNA form, the CDR3 reads TGTGCCAGCAGTGGTAACGGCTGGCGGAACGAGCAGTACTTC. This sequence encodes CASSGNGWRNEQYF. This chain connects TRBV28 to TRBJ2-7; D remains ambiguous. Germline V gene sequence: CDR1 MDHEN, CDR2 SYDVKM. The CDR3 is 14 amino acids. The germline V and J ends were trimmed by 5 bases and 5 bases, with 16 bases remaining between them.

V gene TRBV14 combines with J gene TRBJ2-4, with D possibly matching TRBD1 (5 bases). The germline V gene has CDR1 SGHDN and CDR2 FVKESK. The CDR3 is 16 residues long. Trimming took 3 bases from V and 0 from J, leaving 12 bases between them. CDR3 residues: CASSHRGQLAKNIQYF. CDR3 DNA: TGTGCCAGCAGCCACCGTGGACAACTAGCCAAAAACATTCAGTACTTC.

The chain couples TRBV5-1 to TRBJ1-4, with D possibly TRBD1 on 5 matching bases. The V gene's germline CDR1 is SGHRS and CDR2 YFSETQ. The CDR3 runs 15 residues. Trimming cost V 3 bases and J 5 bases, with 14 bases left between them. CDR3 in amino acids: CASSSQMGPNEKLFF. The DNA of the CDR3 is TGCGCCAGCAGCTCCCAAATGGGGCCAAATGAAAAACTGTTTTTT.

J is TRBJ2-5 and V is TRBV30; D gene unclear. CDR1 and CDR2 (germline): GTSNPN, SVGIG (reference sequence). CDR3 size: 13 residues. The germline V and J ends were trimmed by 0 bases and 0 bases, with 5 bases remaining between them. The CDR3 sequence: CAWSVQYQETQYF. The CDR3 coding sequence is TGTGCCTGGAGTGTACAGTACCAAGAGACCCAGTACTTC.

The rearrangement links TRBV7-8 to TRBJ2-3; 9 positions match TRBD1. This CDR3 is 16 amino acids long. The V gene's germline CDR1 is SGHVS and CDR2 FQNEAQ. The J segment lost 2 bases and the V segment lost 5 bases, leaving 8 bases of the junction unmatched. Here the CDR3 DNA reads TGTGCCAGCAGCCAAGCAGGGACAGGGTCCACAGATACGCAGTATTTT. Translating it yields CASSQAGTGSTDTQYF.

This clone occurred once. The chain recombines TRBV7-8 with TRBJ2-7; D is possibly TRBD1 (5 bases). Germline V lookup: CDR1 SGHVS, CDR2 FQNEAQ. Trimming left V 5 bases short and J 2 bases short, with 10 bases between. This CDR3 has 13 residues. The CDR3 loop is CASSIRQTYEQYF. The DNA for the CDR3 is TGTGCCAGCAGCATCAGACAGACCTACGAGCAGTACTTC.

This chain links TRBV5-6 with TRBJ2-7; D is perhaps TRBD1 (6 bases). The germline gives CDR1 SGHDT, CDR2 YYEEEE. This CDR3 is 14 amino acids long. Trimming left V 4 bases short and J 6 bases short, with 17 bases between. CDR3 protein: CASSVDRISREQYF. The CDR3 DNA reads TGTGCCAGCAGCGTAGACAGGATCTCACGCGAGCAGTACTTC.

This rearrangement joins TRBV5-1 to TRBJ2-2, with a tentative D call TRBD2 (6 bases). V was pared by 3 bases and J by 9 bases, with 21 bases between. Looked up from germline, CDR1 is SGHRS and CDR2 is YFSETQ. This CDR3 region has 16 residues. CDR3: CASSSRRDSNTRELFF. For the CDR3, the DNA is TGCGCCAGCAGCTCGCGGAGGGACTCGAATACAAGGGAGCTGTTTTTT. The variable domain in full, completed from reference TRBV5-1 and TRBJ2-2, reads KAGVTQTPRYLIKTRGQQVTLSCSPISGHRSVSWYQQTPGQGLQFLFEYFSETQRNKGNFPGRFSGRQFSNSRSEMNVSTLELGDSALYLCASSSRRDSNTRELFFGEGSRLTVL.

The J gene is TRBJ1-1, the V gene TRBV7-9, with 7 bases that match TRBD1. Germline lookup yields CDR1 SEHNR and CDR2 FQNEAQ (reference sequence). V lost 5 bases to trimming and J lost 3 bases; unmatched junction nucleotides: 6. This CDR3 is built from 14 residues. The CDR3 spells CASSGDRVYTEAFF. The CDR3 DNA is TGTGCCAGCAGCGGAGACAGGGTTTACACTGAAGCTTTCTTT.

The rearrangement joins TRBV5-1 to TRBJ2-5, with a tentative D call TRBD1 (6 bases). The CDR3 has 13 amino acids. The germline V and J ends were trimmed by 4 bases and 2 bases, with 9 bases remaining between them. CDR1 SGHRS and CDR2 YFSETQ come from the germline V gene. The CDR3 is CASSRDRQETQYF. For the CDR3, the DNA is TGCGCCAGCAGCCGTGACAGGCAAGAGACCCAGTACTTC.

Concerning this clone: Other DNA sequences within the sample encode an identical CDR3. V gene TRBV5-1 combines with J gene TRBJ2-2; 7 nucleotides match TRBD2. CDR1 is SGHRS, CDR2 YFSETQ, per germline. CDR3 length: 14 amino acids. Trimming removed 5 bases from V and 1 base from J; junction bases left unmatched: 2. CDR3 coding DNA: TGCGCCAGCAGTCTAGCGGTGAACACCGGGGAGCTGTTTTTT. This sequence encodes CASSLAVNTGELFF.

The chain uses TRBV9 and TRBJ2-1; perhaps TRBD2 as D (6 bases). Germline CDR1 is SGDLS and CDR2 is YYNGEE. The CDR3 is 15 amino acids. Between the trimmed V and J ends, which lost 0 bases and 7 bases, there was a span of 14 bases. The DNA for the CDR3 is TGTGCCAGCAGCGTAGAGGGTACGGGGAGGAATGAGCAGTTCTTC. This sequence encodes CASSVEGTGRNEQFF.

The chain recombines TRBV6-5 with TRBJ1-1, with D unclear. Trimming took off 0 bases at V and 0 bases at J, with 8 bases between the two ends. Germline assignment: CDR1 MNHEY and CDR2 SVGAGI. The CDR3 contains 15 residues. The CDR3 reads CASSYSGKMNTEAFF. The CDR3 DNA is TGTGCCAGCAGTTACTCCGGGAAAATGAACACTGAAGCTTTCTTT.